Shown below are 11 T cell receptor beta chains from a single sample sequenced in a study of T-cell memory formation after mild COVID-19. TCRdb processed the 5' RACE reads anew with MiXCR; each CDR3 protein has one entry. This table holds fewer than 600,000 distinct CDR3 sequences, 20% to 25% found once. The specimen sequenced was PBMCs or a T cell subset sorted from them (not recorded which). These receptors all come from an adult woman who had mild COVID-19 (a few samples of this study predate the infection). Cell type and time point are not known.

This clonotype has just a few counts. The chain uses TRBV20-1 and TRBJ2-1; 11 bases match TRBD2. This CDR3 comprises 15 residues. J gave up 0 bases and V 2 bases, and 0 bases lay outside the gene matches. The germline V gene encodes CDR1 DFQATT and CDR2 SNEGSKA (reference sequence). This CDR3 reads CSARLAGGSYNEQFF. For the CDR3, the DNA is TGCAGTGCTAGACTAGCGGGAGGCTCCTACAATGAGCAGTTCTTC.

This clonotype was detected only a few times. Written as DNA, the CDR3 is TGTGCCAGCAGCGCCCGGGACAGTTATAATTCACCCCTCCACTTT. Its protein product is CASSARDSYNSPLHF. V and J are TRBV7-9 and TRBJ1-6, with 7 bases matching TRBD1. Germline CDR1 reads SEHNR; CDR2 reads FQNEAQ (reference sequence). V lost 5 bases to trimming and J lost 4 bases; unmatched junction nucleotides: 5. The CDR3 sequence is 15 residues long.

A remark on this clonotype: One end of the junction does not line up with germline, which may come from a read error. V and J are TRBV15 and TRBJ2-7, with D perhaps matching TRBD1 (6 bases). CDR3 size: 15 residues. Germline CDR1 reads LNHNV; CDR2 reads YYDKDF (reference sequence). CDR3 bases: TGTGCCACCAGCAGAGATCCCCGGGACATTGGTTTTCAAGTCTTC. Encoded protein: CATSRDPRDIGFQVF.

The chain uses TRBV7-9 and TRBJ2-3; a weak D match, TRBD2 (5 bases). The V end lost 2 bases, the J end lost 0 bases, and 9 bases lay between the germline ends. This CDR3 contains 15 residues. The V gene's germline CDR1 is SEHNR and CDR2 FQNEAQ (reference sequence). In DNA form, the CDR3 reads TGTGCCAGCAGCTTATCCAGGACTAGCACAGATACGCAGTATTTT. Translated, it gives CASSLSRTSTDTQYF.

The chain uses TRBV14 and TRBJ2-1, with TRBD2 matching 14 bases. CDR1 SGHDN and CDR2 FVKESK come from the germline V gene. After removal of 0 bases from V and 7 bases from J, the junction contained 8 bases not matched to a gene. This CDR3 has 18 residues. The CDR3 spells CASSQDPWTSGGLNEQFF. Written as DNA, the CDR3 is TGTGCCAGCAGCCAAGATCCCTGGACTAGCGGGGGGCTGAATGAGCAGTTCTTC.

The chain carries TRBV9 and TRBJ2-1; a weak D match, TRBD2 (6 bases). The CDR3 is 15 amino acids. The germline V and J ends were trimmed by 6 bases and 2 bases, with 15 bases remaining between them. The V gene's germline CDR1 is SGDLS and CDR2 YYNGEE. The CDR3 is CASNEAGSPYNEQFF. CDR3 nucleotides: TGTGCCAGCAACGAAGCGGGTTCCCCCTACAATGAGCAGTTCTTC.

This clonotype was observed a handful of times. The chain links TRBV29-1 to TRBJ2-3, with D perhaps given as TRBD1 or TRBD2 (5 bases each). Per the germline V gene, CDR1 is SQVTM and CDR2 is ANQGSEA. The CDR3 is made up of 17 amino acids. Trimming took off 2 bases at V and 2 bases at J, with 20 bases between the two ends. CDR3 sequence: CSVESRTGKGLTDTQYF. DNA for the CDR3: TGCAGCGTTGAATCCAGAACCGGGAAGGGGCTCACAGATACGCAGTATTTT.

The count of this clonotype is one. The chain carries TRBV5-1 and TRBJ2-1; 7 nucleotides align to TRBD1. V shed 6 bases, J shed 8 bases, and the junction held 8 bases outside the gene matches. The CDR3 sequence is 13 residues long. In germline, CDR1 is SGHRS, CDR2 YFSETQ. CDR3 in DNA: TGCGCCAGCACGCAGACAGGGATCGATGAGCAGTTCTTC. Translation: CASTQTGIDEQFF.

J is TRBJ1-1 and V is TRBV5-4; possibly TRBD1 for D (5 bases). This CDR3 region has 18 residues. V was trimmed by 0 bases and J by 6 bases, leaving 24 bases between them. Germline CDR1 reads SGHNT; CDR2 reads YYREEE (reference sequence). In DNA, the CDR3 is TGTGCCAGCAGCTTGGACTCTTACCTTGTTCTCGGGGGAGCTGAAGCTTTCTTT. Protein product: CASSLDSYLVLGGAEAFF. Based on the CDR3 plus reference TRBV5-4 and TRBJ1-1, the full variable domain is ETGVTQSPTHLIKTRGQQVTLRCSSQSGHNTVSWYQQALGQGPQFIFQYYREEENGRGNFPPRFSGLQFPNYSSELNVNALELDDSALYLCASSLDSYLVLGGAEAFFGQGTRLTVV.

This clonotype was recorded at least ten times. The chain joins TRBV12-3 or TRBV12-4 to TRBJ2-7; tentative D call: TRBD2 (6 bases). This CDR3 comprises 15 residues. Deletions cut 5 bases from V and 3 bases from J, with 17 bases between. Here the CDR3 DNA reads TGTGCCAGCAGTCCAGCCCGGGACTCTTACTACGAGCAGTACTTC. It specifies CASSPARDSYYEQYF.

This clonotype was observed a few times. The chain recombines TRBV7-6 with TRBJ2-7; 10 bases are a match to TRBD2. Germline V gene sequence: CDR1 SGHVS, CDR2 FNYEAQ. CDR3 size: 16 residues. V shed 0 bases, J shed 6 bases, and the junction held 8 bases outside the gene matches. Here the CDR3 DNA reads TGTGCCAGCAGCTTAGCGAGGGCTAGCGGGGGCTCCGAGCAGTACTTC. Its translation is CASSLARASGGSEQYF.